The TCR beta chain under discussion was sequenced for a study of cytomegalovirus exposure and HLA in healthy donors. Study-level findings and limits: The CMV antigen specificity of a few CMV-associated chains was confirmed through in vitro analysis. It was only CMV serostatus that was available as immune exposure information. Reported results showed that the classifier diagnosed cytomegalovirus status with high specificity and sensitivity.

In the PCR, 60 Vbeta and 13 Jbeta primers were used. Measured with immunoSEQ multiplex PCR; TCRdb has only the in-frame clones, and not every one. The sample carries approximately 130,000 clones, 75% recorded once. Trimming removed 1 base at V and 2 bases at J, with 3 bases between. Germline assignment: CDR1 GTSNPN and CDR2 SVGIG (reference sequence). This CDR3 has 11 amino acids. This clone has just a few counts. The antigen remains unidentified. The source material was PBMCs. The V gene is TRBV30, the J gene TRBJ2-7, with D unresolved. This TCR derives from a woman aged 40-49 years in good health and CMV-seropositive. CDR3: CAWSDTYEQYF. The DNA for the CDR3 is TGTGCCTGGAGTGACACCTACGAGCAGTACTTC.